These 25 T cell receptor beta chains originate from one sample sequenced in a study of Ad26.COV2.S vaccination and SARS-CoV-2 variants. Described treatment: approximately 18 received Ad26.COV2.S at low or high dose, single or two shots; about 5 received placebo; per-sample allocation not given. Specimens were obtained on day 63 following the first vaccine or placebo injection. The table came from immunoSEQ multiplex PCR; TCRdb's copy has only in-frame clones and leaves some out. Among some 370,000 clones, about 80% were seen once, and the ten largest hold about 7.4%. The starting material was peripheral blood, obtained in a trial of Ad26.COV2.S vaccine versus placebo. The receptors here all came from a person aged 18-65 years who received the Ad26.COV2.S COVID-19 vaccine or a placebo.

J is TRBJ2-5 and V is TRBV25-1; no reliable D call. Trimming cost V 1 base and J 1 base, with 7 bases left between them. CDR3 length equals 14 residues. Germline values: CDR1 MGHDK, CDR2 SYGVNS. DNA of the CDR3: TGTGCCAGCAGTGAATGGCTAGGCCAAGAGACCCAGTACTTC. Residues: CASSEWLGQETQYF. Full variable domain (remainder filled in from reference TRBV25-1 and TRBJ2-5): EADIYQTPRYLVIGTGKKITLECSQTMGHDKMYWYQQDPGMELHLIHYSYGVNSTEKGDLSSESTVSRIRTEHFPLTLESARPSHTSQYLCASSEWLGQETQYFGPGTRLLVL.

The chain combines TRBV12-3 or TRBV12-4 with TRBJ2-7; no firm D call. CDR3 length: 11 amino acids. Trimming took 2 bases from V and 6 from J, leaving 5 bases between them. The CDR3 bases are TGTGCCAGCAGTTTAATCGGCGAGCAGTACTTC. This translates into CASSLIGEQYF.

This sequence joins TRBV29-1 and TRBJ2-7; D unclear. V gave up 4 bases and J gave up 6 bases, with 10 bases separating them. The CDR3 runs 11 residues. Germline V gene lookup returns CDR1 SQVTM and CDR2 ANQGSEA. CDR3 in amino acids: CSVVSLLEQYF. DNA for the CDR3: TGCAGCGTTGTTTCCCTGCTCGAGCAGTACTTC.

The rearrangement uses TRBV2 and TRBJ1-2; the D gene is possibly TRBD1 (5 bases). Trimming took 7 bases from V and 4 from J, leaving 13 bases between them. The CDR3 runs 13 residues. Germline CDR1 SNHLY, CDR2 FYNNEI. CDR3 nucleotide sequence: TGTGCCAGCAAGAGGGGCGCGTCCTATGGCTACACCTTC. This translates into CASKRGASYGYTF.

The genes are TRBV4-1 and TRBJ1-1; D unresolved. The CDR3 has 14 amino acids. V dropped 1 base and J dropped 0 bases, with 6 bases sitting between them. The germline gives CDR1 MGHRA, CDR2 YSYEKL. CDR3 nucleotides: TGCGCCAGCAGCCAAGTTCAACTGAACACTGAAGCTTTCTTT. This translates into CASSQVQLNTEAFF.

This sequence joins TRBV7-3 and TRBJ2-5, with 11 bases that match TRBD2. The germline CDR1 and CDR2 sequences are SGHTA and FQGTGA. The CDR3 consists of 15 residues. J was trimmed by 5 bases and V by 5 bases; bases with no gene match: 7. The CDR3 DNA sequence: TGTGCCAGCAGCCTACTAGCGGGAGATTTGGAGACCCAGTACTTC. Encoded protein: CASSLLAGDLETQYF.

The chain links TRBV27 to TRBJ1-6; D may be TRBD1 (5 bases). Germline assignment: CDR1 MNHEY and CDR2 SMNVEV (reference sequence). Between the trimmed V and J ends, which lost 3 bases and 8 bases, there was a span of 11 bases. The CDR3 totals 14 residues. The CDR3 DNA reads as TGTGCCAGCAGTTTTGGGGGGTTGGATTCACCCCTCCACTTT. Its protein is CASSFGGLDSPLHF.

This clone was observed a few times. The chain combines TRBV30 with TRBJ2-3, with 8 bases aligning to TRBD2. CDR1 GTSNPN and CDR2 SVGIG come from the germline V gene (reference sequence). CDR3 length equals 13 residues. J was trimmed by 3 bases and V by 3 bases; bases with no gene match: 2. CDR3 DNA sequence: TGTGCCTGGAGCGGGGGGGAAACAGATACGCAGTATTTT. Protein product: CAWSGGETDTQYF.

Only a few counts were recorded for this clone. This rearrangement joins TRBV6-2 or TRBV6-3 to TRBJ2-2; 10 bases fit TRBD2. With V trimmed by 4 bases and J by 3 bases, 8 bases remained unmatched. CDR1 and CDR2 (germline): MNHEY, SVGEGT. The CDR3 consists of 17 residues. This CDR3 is CASSSRLAGADTGELFF. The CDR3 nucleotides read TGTGCCAGCAGTTCGCGACTAGCGGGTGCGGACACCGGGGAGCTGTTTTTT.

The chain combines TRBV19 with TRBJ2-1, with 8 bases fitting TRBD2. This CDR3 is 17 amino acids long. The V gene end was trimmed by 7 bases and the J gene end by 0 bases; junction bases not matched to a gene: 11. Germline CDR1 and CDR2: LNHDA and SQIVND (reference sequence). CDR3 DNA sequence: TGTGCCAGTAAGCCTAGCGGGCACCAAAGCTCCTACAATGAGCAGTTCTTC. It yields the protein CASKPSGHQSSYNEQFF.

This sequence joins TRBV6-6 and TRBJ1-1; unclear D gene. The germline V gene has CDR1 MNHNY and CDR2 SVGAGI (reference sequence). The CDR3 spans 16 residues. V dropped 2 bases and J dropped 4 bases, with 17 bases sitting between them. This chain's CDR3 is CASSYRIVGYLTEAFF. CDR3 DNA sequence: TGTGCCAGCAGTTACCGTATTGTGGGGTACCTCACTGAAGCTTTCTTT.

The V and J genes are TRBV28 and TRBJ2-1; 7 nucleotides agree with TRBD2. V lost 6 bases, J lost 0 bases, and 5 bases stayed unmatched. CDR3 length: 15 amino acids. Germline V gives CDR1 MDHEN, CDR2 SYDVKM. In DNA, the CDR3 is TGTGCCAGCAGGTTGGGGGGGAGCTCCTACAATGAGCAGTTCTTC. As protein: CASRLGGSSYNEQFF.

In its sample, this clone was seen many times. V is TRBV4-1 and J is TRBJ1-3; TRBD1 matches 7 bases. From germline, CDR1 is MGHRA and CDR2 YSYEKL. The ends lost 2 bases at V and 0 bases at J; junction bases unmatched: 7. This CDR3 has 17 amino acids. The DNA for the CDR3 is TGCGCCAGCAGCCAATTGGGACAGACCTCCTCTGGAAACACCATATATTTT. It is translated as CASSQLGQTSSGNTIYF.

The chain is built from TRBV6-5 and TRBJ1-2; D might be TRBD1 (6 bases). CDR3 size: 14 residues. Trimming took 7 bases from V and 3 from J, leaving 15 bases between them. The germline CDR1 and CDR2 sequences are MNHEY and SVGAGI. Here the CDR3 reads CASIRPGQHYGYTF. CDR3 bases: TGTGCCAGCATCCGCCCCGGACAGCACTATGGCTACACCTTC.

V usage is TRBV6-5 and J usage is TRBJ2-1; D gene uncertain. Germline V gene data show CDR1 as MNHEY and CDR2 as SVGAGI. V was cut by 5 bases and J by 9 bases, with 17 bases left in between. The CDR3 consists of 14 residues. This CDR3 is CASSTPPTDGEQFF. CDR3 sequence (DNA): TGTGCCAGCAGTACGCCCCCAACTGACGGTGAGCAGTTCTTC.

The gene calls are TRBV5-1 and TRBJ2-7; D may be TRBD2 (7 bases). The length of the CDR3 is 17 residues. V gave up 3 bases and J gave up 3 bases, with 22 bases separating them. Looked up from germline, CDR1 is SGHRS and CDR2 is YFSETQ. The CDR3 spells CASSSGPRGGGNYEQYF. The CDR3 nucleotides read TGCGCCAGCAGCTCGGGACCAAGGGGGGGCGGAAACTACGAGCAGTACTTC. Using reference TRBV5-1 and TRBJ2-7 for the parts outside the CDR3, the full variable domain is KAGVTQTPRYLIKTRGQQVTLSCSPISGHRSVSWYQQTPGQGLQFLFEYFSETQRNKGNFPGRFSGRQFSNSRSEMNVSTLELGDSALYLCASSSGPRGGGNYEQYFGPGTRLTVT.

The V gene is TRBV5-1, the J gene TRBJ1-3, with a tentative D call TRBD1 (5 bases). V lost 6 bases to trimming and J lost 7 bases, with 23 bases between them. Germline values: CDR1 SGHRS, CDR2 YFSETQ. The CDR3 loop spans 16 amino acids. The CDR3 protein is CASTPPRKGWGNTIYF. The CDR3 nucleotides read TGCGCCAGCACACCCCCCCGGAAGGGCTGGGGGAACACCATATATTTT.

CDR3 DNA sequence: TGTGCCAGCAGTGAATCCGGAAAAGAGACCCAGTACTTC. This codes for CASSESGKETQYF. J is TRBJ2-5 and V is TRBV25-1; unclear D gene. This CDR3 is built from 13 residues. V lost 1 base and J 3 bases, leaving 6 bases between the germline ends. The germline gives CDR1 MGHDK, CDR2 SYGVNS.

The DNA for the CDR3 is TGTGCCAGCGCCAGGGACGGTTCAGGAGAAAAACTGTTTTTT. Translation gives CASARDGSGEKLFF. The V and J genes are TRBV5-6 and TRBJ1-4, with D possibly being TRBD1 (5 bases). The germline V and J ends were trimmed by 7 bases and 8 bases, with 18 bases remaining between them. This CDR3 spans 14 amino acids. The germline CDR1 and CDR2 sequences are SGHDT and YYEEEE.

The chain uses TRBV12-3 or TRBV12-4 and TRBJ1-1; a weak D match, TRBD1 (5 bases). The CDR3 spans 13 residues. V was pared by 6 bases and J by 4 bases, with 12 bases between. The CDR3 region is CASSQGLTTEAFF. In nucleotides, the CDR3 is TGTGCCAGCAGCCAGGGTCTTACCACTGAAGCTTTCTTT.

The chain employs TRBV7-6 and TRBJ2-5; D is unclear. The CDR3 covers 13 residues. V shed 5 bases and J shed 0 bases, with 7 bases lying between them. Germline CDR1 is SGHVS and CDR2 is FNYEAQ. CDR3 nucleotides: TGTGCCAGCAGCGCACAGTACCAAGAGACCCAGTACTTC. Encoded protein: CASSAQYQETQYF.

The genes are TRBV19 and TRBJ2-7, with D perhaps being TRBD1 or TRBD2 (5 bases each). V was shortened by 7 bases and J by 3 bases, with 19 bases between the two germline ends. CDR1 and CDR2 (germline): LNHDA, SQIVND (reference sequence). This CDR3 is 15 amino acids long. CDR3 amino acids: CASKRDAGNFYEQYF. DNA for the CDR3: TGTGCCAGTAAACGGGACGCCGGGAATTTCTACGAGCAGTACTTC.

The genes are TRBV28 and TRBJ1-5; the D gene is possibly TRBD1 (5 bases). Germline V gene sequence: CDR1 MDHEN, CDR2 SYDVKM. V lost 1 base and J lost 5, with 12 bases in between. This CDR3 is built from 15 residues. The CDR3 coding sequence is TGTGCCAGCAGTTTATCAGAGACAGCATATCAGCCCCAGCATTTT. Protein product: CASSLSETAYQPQHF.

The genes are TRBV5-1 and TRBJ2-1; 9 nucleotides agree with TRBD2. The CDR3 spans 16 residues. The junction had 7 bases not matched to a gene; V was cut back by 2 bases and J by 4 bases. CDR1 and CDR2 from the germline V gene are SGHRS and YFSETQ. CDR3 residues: CASSLASGNPYNEQFF. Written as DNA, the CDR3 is TGCGCCAGCAGCTTAGCTAGCGGGAATCCATACAATGAGCAGTTCTTC.

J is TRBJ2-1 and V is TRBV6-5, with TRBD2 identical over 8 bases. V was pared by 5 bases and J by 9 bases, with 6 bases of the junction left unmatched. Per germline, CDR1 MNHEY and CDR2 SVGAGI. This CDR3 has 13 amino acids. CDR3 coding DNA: TGTGCCAGCAGTATAGCGGGGTTGGGTGAGCAGTTCTTC. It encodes CASSIAGLGEQFF.